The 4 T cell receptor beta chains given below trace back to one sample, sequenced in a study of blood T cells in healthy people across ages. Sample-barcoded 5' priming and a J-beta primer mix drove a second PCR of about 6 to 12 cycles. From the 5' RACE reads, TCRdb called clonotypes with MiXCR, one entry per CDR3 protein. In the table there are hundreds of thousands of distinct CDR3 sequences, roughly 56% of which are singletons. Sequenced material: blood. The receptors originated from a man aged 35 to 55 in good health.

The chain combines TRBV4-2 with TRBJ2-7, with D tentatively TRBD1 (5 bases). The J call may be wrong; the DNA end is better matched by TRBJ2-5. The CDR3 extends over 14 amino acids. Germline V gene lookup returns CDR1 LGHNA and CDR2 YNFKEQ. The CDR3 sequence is CASSQESGLETQYF. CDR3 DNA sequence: TGTGCCAGCAGCCAAGAGTCAGGGTTGGAGACCCAGTACTTC.

CDR3 nucleotides: TGTGCCAGCAGTTTAGCGCTTCCCCAGCACCAGGCAATAGACTCTGGGGCCAACGTCCTGACTTTC. Translating it yields CASSLALPQHQAIDSGANVLTF. The gene calls are TRBV12-3 or TRBV12-4 and TRBJ2-6; D not certain. The CDR3 loop spans 22 amino acids. The V and J ends lost 0 bases and 0 bases respectively, with 24 bases between them.

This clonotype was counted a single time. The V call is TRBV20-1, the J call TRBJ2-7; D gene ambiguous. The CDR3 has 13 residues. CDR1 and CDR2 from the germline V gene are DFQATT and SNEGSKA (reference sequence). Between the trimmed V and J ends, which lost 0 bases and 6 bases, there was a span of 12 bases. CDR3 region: CSARDNVVLEQYF. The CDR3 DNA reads TGCAGTGCTAGAGATAATGTGGTGCTCGAGCAGTACTTC.

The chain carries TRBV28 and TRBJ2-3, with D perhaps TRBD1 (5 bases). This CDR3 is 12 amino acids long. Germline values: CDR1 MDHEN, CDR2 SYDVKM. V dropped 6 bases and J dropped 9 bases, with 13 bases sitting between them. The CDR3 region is CASRRTGYTQYF. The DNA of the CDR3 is TGTGCCAGCAGACGTACAGGTTACACGCAGTATTTT.